Only one count was recorded for the clone carrying this TCR beta chain. This specimen comes from a study of PD-L1 blockade in urothelial cancer. Looking at the study overall: Investigators checked blood 3 weeks (second dose) and 6 weeks after treatment start.

This CDR3 has 14 residues. From germline, CDR1 is SNHLY and CDR2 FYNNEI. With 6 bases removed from V and 2 bases from J, the gap between germline ends came to 11 bases. Using immunoSEQ multiplex PCR, the repertoire was profiled, and TCRdb retains in-frame clones only, with some absent. The repertoire has about 45,000 clones, 70% to 90% of them found once; the top ten carry 3.9%. This TCR was recovered from a man aged 80 or over with urothelial cancer. The rearrangement links TRBV2 to TRBJ2-1; TRBD1 is a possible D gene (6 bases). Specimen: PBMCs, collected around atezolizumab (anti-PD-L1) treatment. CDR3 nucleotides: TGTGCCAGCAGGGCAACAGGGACCTACAATGAGCAGTTCTTC. It specifies CASRATGTYNEQFF.